The 22 T cell receptor beta chains in this list originate from one sample, sequenced in a study of OX40 agonist ivuxolimab in advanced cancers. Data came from immunoSEQ multiplex PCR; TCRdb stores just in-frame clones and leaves some out. The profile covers around 99,000 clones, with around 89% appearing a single time and around 0.15% taken by the ten largest. The specimen was CD4+ or CD8+ T cells sorted from blood, collected in a trial of the OX40 agonist ivuxolimab. The receptors shown here come from an adult with an advanced solid tumor such as melanoma, head and neck, liver or kidney cancer.

The V call is TRBV5-1, the J call TRBJ1-1, with D tentatively TRBD1 (5 bases). The CDR3 consists of 16 residues. Looked up from germline, CDR1 is SGHRS and CDR2 is YFSETQ. The ends were cut back, 6 bases at V and 0 bases at J, with 18 bases in the middle. The CDR3 DNA sequence: TGCGCCAGCAACCCCGCGGGGGTTACGATGAACACTGAAGCTTTCTTT. Translated: CASNPAGVTMNTEAFF.

V usage is TRBV7-2 and J usage is TRBJ2-1, with D unresolved. Trimming took 1 base from V and 9 from J, leaving 13 bases between them. The CDR3 contains 14 residues. CDR1 is SGHTA and CDR2 is FQGNSA in the germline V gene. CDR3 nucleotide sequence: TGTGCCAGCAGCTTAGTTGGCTCAGGAGTTGAGCAGTTCTTC. This gives the protein CASSLVGSGVEQFF.

CDR3 loop: CASSSDPQGRETQYF. The CDR3 DNA reads TGTGCCAGCAGCTCCGACCCACAGGGTAGAGAGACCCAGTACTTC. The chain joins TRBV5-4 to TRBJ2-5; D is perhaps TRBD1 (6 bases). Germline assignment: CDR1 SGHNT and CDR2 YYREEE (reference sequence). This CDR3 has 15 residues. The germline V and J ends were trimmed by 3 bases and 4 bases, with 16 bases remaining between them.

The chain is built from TRBV27 and TRBJ2-1, with D possibly TRBD1 on 6 matching bases. V was pared by 5 bases and J by 6 bases, with 17 bases between. Germline V lookup: CDR1 MNHEY, CDR2 SMNVEV (reference sequence). The CDR3 runs to 15 residues. CDR3 sequence: CASSQSFGTINEQFF. DNA of the CDR3: TGTGCCAGCAGTCAATCCTTCGGGACAATCAATGAGCAGTTCTTC.

CDR3: CASTLSPGNTIYF. The CDR3 bases are TGTGCCAGCACTCTATCCCCTGGAAACACCATATATTTT. This chain uses TRBV6-6 with TRBJ1-3; D remains ambiguous. The ends were cut back, 7 bases at V and 2 bases at J, with 9 bases in the middle. This CDR3 has 13 residues. Germline loops: CDR1 MNHNY, CDR2 SVGAGI (reference sequence).

This chain uses TRBV21-1 with TRBJ2-4; the table names TRBD1, a call not compared with the DNA. TRBV21-1 is deemed a pseudogene. The CDR3 is 17 amino acids. CDR3 amino acids: CASSLFYRGYSKNIQYF. In nucleotides, the CDR3 is TGTGCCAGCAGCCTATTTTACAGGGGATACTCCAAAAACATTCAGTACTTC.

The table lists this clone with a few counts. The V call is TRBV18, the J call TRBJ2-1; unclear D gene. The V gene lost 3 bases and the J gene lost 7 bases, with 13 bases spanning the gap. CDR3 length: 14 residues. Germline assignment: CDR1 KGHSH and CDR2 LQKENI. The CDR3 sequence: CASSPVRLGNEQFF. DNA of the CDR3: TGTGCCAGCTCACCTGTCCGCTTGGGGAATGAGCAGTTCTTC. Using reference TRBV18 and TRBJ2-1 for the parts outside the CDR3, the full variable domain is NAGVMQNPRHLVRRRGQEARLRCSPMKGHSHVYWYRQLPEEGLKFMVYLQKENIIDESGMPKERFSAEFPKEGPSILRIQQVVRGDSAAYFCASSPVRLGNEQFFGPGTRLTVL.

The CDR3, as DNA: TGTGCCAGCTATGGACTGAAGACCTACGAGCAGTACTTC. Encoded protein: CASYGLKTYEQYF. The chain is built from TRBV27 and TRBJ2-7; D is possibly TRBD2 (5 bases). CDR1 and CDR2 from the germline V gene are MNHEY and SMNVEV (reference sequence). The CDR3 spans 13 residues. V was shortened by 8 bases and J by 2 bases, with 13 bases between the two germline ends.

V usage is TRBV11-2 and J usage is TRBJ2-2; 10 bases are a match to TRBD2. V dropped 2 bases and J dropped 6; count of bases not matched to a gene: 6. This CDR3 spans 16 amino acids. CDR1 SGHAT and CDR2 FQNNGV come from the germline V gene. The CDR3 spells CASSLSGGAPAGELFF. The DNA for the CDR3 is TGTGCCAGCAGCTTAAGCGGGGGGGCACCTGCCGGGGAGCTGTTTTTT.

J is TRBJ2-3 and V is TRBV5-6, with D possibly matching TRBD1 (5 bases). V gave up 0 bases and J gave up 3 bases, with 14 bases separating them. The CDR3 spans 16 residues. The germline gives CDR1 SGHDT, CDR2 YYEEEE. The CDR3 nucleotides read TGTGCCAGCAGCTTGGCCCCCCAGGGTAGGACAGATACGCAGTATTTT. Translation gives CASSLAPQGRTDTQYF.

The chain has TRBV27 and TRBJ1-6, with D possibly being TRBD1 (6 bases). Germline V gene lookup returns CDR1 MNHEY and CDR2 SMNVEV (reference sequence). The CDR3 consists of 16 residues. V lost 3 bases to trimming and J lost 1 base, with 10 bases between them. The CDR3 bases are TGTGCCAGCAGTTTCGGTCAGGGGTCCTATAATTCACCCCTCCACTTT. Amino acid sequence: CASSFGQGSYNSPLHF.

The V gene is TRBV19, the J gene TRBJ2-7; D uncertain. V dropped 6 bases and J dropped 1 base, with 16 bases sitting between them. Germline CDR1 and CDR2: LNHDA and SQIVND (reference sequence). The CDR3 sequence is 15 residues long. CDR3 region: CASRERVLTSYEQYF. The CDR3 nucleotides are TGTGCCAGTAGGGAAAGGGTCCTGACATCCTACGAGCAGTACTTC.

The chain carries TRBV29-1 and TRBJ2-5, with TRBD1 as a possible D gene (5 bases). This CDR3 is built from 12 residues. V lost 2 bases and J 5 bases, leaving 9 bases between the germline ends. Germline CDR1 SQVTM, CDR2 ANQGSEA. The CDR3 nucleotides are TGCAGCGTTGAAAGGGGTATCGAGACCCAGTACTTC. Its translation is CSVERGIETQYF.

The chain joins TRBV11-3 to TRBJ2-5; D remains ambiguous. The CDR3 is made up of 13 amino acids. V dropped 5 bases and J dropped 5 bases, with 12 bases sitting between them. The V gene's germline CDR1 is SGHNT and CDR2 YENEEA. The CDR3 here is CASSPGPAETQYF. In DNA, the CDR3 is TGTGCCAGCAGCCCTGGACCCGCGGAGACCCAGTACTTC. Full variable domain (missing parts from reference TRBV11-3 and TRBJ2-5): EAGVVQSPRYKIIEKKQPVAFWCNPISGHNTLYWYLQNLGQGPELLIRYENEEAVDDSQLPKDRFSAERLKGVDSTLKIQPAELGDSAVYLCASSPGPAETQYFGPGTRLLVL.

The sample holds one count of this clone. This rearrangement joins TRBV9 to TRBJ2-2; 12 bases align to TRBD2. This CDR3 has 16 amino acids. Germline V lookup: CDR1 SGDLS, CDR2 YYNGEE. V trimming: 3 bases; J trimming: 4 bases; junction bases outside the gene matches: 4. CDR3 DNA sequence: TGTGCCAGCAGCGCTGGACTAGCGGGGACCACCGGGGAGCTGTTTTTT. Translating gives CASSAGLAGTTGELFF. The full variable domain, with the rest looked up from reference TRBV9 and TRBJ2-2, is DSGVTQTPKHLITATGQRVTLRCSPRSGDLSVYWYQQSLDQGLQFLIQYYNGEERAKGNILERFSAQQFPDLHSELNLSSLELGDSALYFCASSAGLAGTTGELFFGEGSRLTVL.

The chain uses TRBV5-1 and TRBJ1-1; TRBD1 matches 10 bases. J lost 4 bases, V lost 0 bases, and 9 bases had no gene match. The germline CDR1 and CDR2 sequences are SGHRS and YFSETQ. The CDR3 runs 17 residues. This CDR3 is CASSLATGGAMGTEAFF. CDR3 sequence (DNA): TGCGCCAGCAGCTTGGCGACAGGGGGCGCGATGGGCACTGAAGCTTTCTTT.

V usage is TRBV5-5 and J usage is TRBJ2-5; D is undetermined. Trimming took 2 bases from V and 3 from J, leaving 2 bases between them. CDR1 is SGHKS and CDR2 is YYEKEE in the germline V gene (reference sequence). This CDR3 has 11 residues. This CDR3 reads CASSLKETQYF. The CDR3 region has the DNA TGTGCCAGCAGCTTAAAAGAGACCCAGTACTTC.

The gene calls are TRBV6-1 and TRBJ2-5; 9 nucleotides match TRBD1. The better agreement between TRBJ2-7 and the DNA end casts doubt on the J call. Germline V gene lookup returns CDR1 MNHNS and CDR2 SASEGT. The CDR3 runs to 15 residues. CDR3 nucleotide sequence: TGTGCCAGCAGTCGACAGGGGGTAACGTCCTACGAGCAGTACTTC. Protein product: CASSRQGVTSYEQYF.

The V call is TRBV21-1, the J call TRBJ1-5; the table's D call of TRBD1 was not tested on the DNA. TRBV21-1 counts as a pseudogene. CDR3 length: 17 amino acids. DNA for the CDR3: TGTGCCAGCAGCAAAACCACCCTCGACAGGGTCGATCAGCCCCAGCATTTT. Translating it yields CASSKTTLDRVDQPQHF.

The J gene is TRBJ2-1, the V gene TRBV21-1; the table's D gene call, TRBD2, was not cross checked with the DNA. TRBV21-1 has pseudogene status. The CDR3 totals 15 residues. The CDR3: CASSIAGGPVDEQFF. CDR3 coding DNA: TGTGCCAGCAGCATAGCGGGAGGGCCTGTAGATGAGCAGTTCTTC.

The V gene is TRBV30, the J gene TRBJ1-1; unclear D gene. CDR1 is GTSNPN, CDR2 SVGIG, per germline (reference sequence). CDR3 size: 12 residues. V dropped 4 bases and J dropped 8 bases, with 14 bases sitting between them. As DNA, the CDR3 is TGTGCCTGGAATCGTAGTGGCAGGGAAGCTTTCTTT. Protein product: CAWNRSGREAFF.

This clone was observed once. The genes are TRBV6-1 and TRBJ1-1; D call uncertain. V was pared by 3 bases and J by 1 base, with 12 bases between. From germline, CDR1 is MNHNS and CDR2 SASEGT. The CDR3 contains 15 residues. The CDR3 loop is CASSDETITNTEAFF. The CDR3 bases are TGTGCCAGCAGTGACGAGACTATCACGAACACTGAAGCTTTCTTT.